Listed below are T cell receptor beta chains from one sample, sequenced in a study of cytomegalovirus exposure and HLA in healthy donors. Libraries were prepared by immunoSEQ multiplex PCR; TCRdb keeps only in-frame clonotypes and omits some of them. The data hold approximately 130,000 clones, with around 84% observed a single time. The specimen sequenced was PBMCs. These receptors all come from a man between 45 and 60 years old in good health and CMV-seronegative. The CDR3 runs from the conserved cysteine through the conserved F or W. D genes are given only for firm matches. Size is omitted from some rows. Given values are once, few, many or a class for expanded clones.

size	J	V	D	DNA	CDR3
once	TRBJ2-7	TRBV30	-	TGTGCCTGGAGTAAAGACAGGCTCTCCTACGAGCAGTACTTC	CAWSKDRLSYEQYF
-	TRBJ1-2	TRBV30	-	TGTGCCTGGAGGTTTGAGGGAGGAGGCTATGGCTACACCTTC	CAWRFEGGGYGYTF
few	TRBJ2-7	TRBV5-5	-	TGTGCCAGCAGCGCCACAGGGTCCTACGAGCAGTACTTC	CASSATGSYEQYF
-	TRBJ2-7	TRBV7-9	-	TGTGCCAGCACGTCACAGGAAGTCTACGAGCAGTACTTC	CASTSQEVYEQYF
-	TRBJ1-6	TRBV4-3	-	TGCGCCAGCAGCCAAGCCCTATCACGGAATTCACCCCTCCACTTT	CASSQALSRNSPLHF
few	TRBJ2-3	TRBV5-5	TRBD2	TGTGCCAGCAGCTTGGGTGGCGGGGGGGCCATGACAGATACGCAGTATTTT	CASSLGGGGAMTDTQYF
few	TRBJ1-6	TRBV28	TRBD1	TGTGCCAGCAGTGGGGACCGGGACAGTCATAATTCACCCCTCCACTTT	CASSGDRDSHNSPLHF
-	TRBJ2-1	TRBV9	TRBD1	TGTGCCAGCAGCGCGGGGACAGTTCTATACAATGAGCAGTTCTTC	CASSAGTVLYNEQFF
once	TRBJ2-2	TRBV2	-	TGTGCCATCAACAGGGAAACGGGCGGGCGCACCGGGGAGCTGTTTTTT	CAINRETGGRTGELFF
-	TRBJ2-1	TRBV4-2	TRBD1	TGTGCCAGCAGCCAAGACCGGTACAGGGGGAGCGAGCAGTTCTTC	CASSQDRYRGSEQFF
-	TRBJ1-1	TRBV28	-	TGTGCCAGCAATACAAGGAACACTGAAGCTTTCTTT	CASNTRNTEAFF
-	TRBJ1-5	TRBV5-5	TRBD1	TGTGCCAGCAGCTTGGCCGTTACAGGGGGCGGTCAGCCCCAGCATTTT	CASSLAVTGGGQPQHF
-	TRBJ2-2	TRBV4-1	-	TGCGCCAGCAGCGTCCGACGGGCGAACACCGGGGAGCTGTTTTTT	CASSVRRANTGELFF
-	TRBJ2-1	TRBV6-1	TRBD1	TGTGCCACCGACCGGGACAGACTATACAATGAGCAGTTCTTC	CATDRDRLYNEQFF
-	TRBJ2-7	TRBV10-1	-	TGCGCCAGCAGTGATTGGGGCAGGGAGGACGAGCAGTACTTC	CASSDWGREDEQYF
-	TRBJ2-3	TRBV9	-	TGTGCCAGCAGCGTAGCGACGCAGGGACATACGATGCATACGCAGTATTTT	CASSVATQGHTMHTQYF
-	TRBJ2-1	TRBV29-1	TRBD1	TGCAGCGTTGAGGGACAGGGTACCTATGAGCAGTTCTTC	CSVEGQGTYEQFF
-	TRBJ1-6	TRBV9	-	TGTGCCAGCAGCATGACAAATAATTCACCCCTCCACTTT	CASSMTNNSPLHF
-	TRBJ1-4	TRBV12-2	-	TGTGCAAGTCGCTTAGTCCTCGGCCTGCTTCAGGGGGCGCTCAGAAAACTGTTTTTT	CASRLVLGLLQGALRKLFF
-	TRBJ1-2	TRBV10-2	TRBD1	TGCGCCAGCAATCCTTCAGGGGGCGAGGGCTACACCTTC	CASNPSGGEGYTF
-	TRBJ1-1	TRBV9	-	TGTGCCAGCAGCGGTGGGGGAGGAGGCACTGAAGCTTTCTTT	CASSGGGGGTEAFF
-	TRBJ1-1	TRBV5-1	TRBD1	TGCGCCAGCAGCATAACAGGGGGGTACACTGAAGCTTTCTTT	CASSITGGYTEAFF
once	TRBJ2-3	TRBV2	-	TGTGCCAGCAGTCCTGACAGATTTACAGATACGCAGTATTTT	CASSPDRFTDTQYF
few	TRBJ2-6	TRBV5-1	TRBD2	TGCGCCAGCAGCCCCTCCTCGGGGGTGGGGAGGGGCGTCCTGACTTTC	CASSPSSGVGRGVLTF
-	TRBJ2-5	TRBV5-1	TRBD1	TGCGCCAGCAGCTTCCCCGCCCTTACAGGGGGCGCGAGAGAGACCCAGTACTTC	CASSFPALTGGARETQYF
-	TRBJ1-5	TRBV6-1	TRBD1	TGTGCCAGCAGTGGGACAGGGAATCAGCCCCAGCATTTT	CASSGTGNQPQHF
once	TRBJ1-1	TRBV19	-	TGTGCCAGTAGTAGTCAGGCAGGGTGGGGCACTGAAGCTTTCTTT	CASSSQAGWGTEAFF
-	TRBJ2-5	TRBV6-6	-	TGTGCCAGCAGTTACTCGCTCGACTGGCAAGAGACCCAGTACTTC	CASSYSLDWQETQYF
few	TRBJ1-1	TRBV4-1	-	TGCGCCAGCAGGCCCGGGACACTGAACACTGAAGCTTTCTTT	CASRPGTLNTEAFF
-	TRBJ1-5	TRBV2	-	TGTGCCAGCAGTGAAGCAGGAGGACTCAATCAGCCCCAGCATTTT	CASSEAGGLNQPQHF
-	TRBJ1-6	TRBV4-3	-	TGCGCCAGCAGCCAAGAGGCCGGGGGTAGTAATTCACCCCTCCACTTT	CASSQEAGGSNSPLHF
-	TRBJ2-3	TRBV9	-	TGTGCCAGCAGCGTAGTTTGGAACAGCCAGGCCACAGATACGCAGTATTTT	CASSVVWNSQATDTQYF
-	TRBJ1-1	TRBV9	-	TGTGCCAGCAACCGGGAGGGGAGGGCGGGAACTGAAGCTTTCTTT	CASNREGRAGTEAFF
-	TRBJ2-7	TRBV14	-	TGTGCCAGCAGTTCCTACAGGGCAGGCTTGGGCGAGCAGTACTTC	CASSSYRAGLGEQYF
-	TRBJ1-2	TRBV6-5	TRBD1	TGTGCCAGCAGTTTCAGGGGGTATGGCTACACCTTC	CASSFRGYGYTF
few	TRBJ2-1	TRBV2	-	TGTGCCAGCAACAGTGGCAATGAGCAGTTCTTC	CASNSGNEQFF
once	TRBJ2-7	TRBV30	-	TGTGCCTGCGAACGGGGACACGCGGTTGACGAGCAGTACTTC	CACERGHAVDEQYF
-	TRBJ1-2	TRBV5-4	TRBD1	TGTGCCAGCAGTTTAGACAGGGGCTATGGCTACACCTTC	CASSLDRGYGYTF
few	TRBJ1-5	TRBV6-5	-	TGTGCCAGCAGTACCACAGGGTGGCGTCAGCCCCAGCATTTT	CASSTTGWRQPQHF
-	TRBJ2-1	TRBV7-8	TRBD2	TGTGCCAGCAGCCCCCGGGGGGTCCGAGCCTCCTACAATGAGCAGTTCTTC	CASSPRGVRASYNEQFF
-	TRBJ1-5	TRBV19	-	TGTGCCCTTTCCGGGGTGGAAACTCAGCCCCAGCATTTT	CALSGVETQPQHF
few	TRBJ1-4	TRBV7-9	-	TGTGCCAGCAGCTTTCTGGGAGCAGCTAATGAAAAACTGTTTTTT	CASSFLGAANEKLFF
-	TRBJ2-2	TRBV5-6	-	TGTGCCAGCAGCTTCCCGGACAGAGGCACCGGGGAGCTGTTTTTT	CASSFPDRGTGELFF
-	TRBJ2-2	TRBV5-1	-	TGCGCCAGCAGCTTGGGGGCAAACGGGGAGCTGTTTTTT	CASSLGANGELFF
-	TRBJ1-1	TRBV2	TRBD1	TGTGCCAGCAGTTTGACAGGGGTTTTAATTGGCACTGAAGCTTTCTTT	CASSLTGVLIGTEAFF
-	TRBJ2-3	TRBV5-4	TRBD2	TGTGCCAGCAGCTTACGGGGGGGTAACACAGATACGCAGTATTTT	CASSLRGGNTDTQYF
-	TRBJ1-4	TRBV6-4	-	TGTGCCAGCACTCCGGGGGTTCGTGAAAAACTGTTTTTT	CASTPGVREKLFF
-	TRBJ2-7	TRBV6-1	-	TGTGCCAGCAGTGAAGGACTACCCAGCTCCTACGAGCAGTACTTC	CASSEGLPSSYEQYF
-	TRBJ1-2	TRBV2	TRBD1	TGTGCCAGCACCGGACAGGGGGCAAGGTATGGCTACACCTTC	CASTGQGARYGYTF
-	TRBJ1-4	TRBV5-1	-	TGCGCCAGCAGCTTTGGCGGATTTAATGAAAAACTGTTTTTT	CASSFGGFNEKLFF
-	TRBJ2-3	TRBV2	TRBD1	TGTGCCAGCAGTGATAACAGGGGCTTGGGAACAGATACGCAGTATTTT	CASSDNRGLGTDTQYF
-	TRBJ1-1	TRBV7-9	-	TGTGCCAGCAGTAACCAGGGAACTGAAGCTTTCTTT	CASSNQGTEAFF
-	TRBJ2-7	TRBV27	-	TGTGCCAGCAGTTTATTGGGGGGAAAAACCTACGAGCAGTACTTC	CASSLLGGKTYEQYF
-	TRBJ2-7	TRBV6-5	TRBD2	TGTGCCAGCAGTTACTCGGATGCGGGGGTCAACTACGAGCAGTACTTC	CASSYSDAGVNYEQYF
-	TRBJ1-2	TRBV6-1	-	TGTGCCAGCAGTGAAGCCCAGGGATCCAACTATGGCTACACCTTC	CASSEAQGSNYGYTF
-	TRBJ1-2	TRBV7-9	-	TGTTCCAGCAGCTTAGGGGCGGGTGGCTACACCTTC	CSSSLGAGGYTF
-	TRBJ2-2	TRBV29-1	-	TGCAGCGGCCTCAGGGGGGCCGGGGAGCTGTTTTTT	CSGLRGAGELFF
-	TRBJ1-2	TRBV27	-	TGTGCCAGCAGTTTAGGAGGGTCCTGGAACTATGGCTACACCTTC	CASSLGGSWNYGYTF
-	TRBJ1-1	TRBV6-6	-	TGTGCCAGCAGTTACTCGGAGGGGAACACTGAAGCTTTCTTT	CASSYSEGNTEAFF
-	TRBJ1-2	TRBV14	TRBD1	TGTGCCAGCAGCCTTCAGGGGACAGGAGGCTACACCTTC	CASSLQGTGGYTF